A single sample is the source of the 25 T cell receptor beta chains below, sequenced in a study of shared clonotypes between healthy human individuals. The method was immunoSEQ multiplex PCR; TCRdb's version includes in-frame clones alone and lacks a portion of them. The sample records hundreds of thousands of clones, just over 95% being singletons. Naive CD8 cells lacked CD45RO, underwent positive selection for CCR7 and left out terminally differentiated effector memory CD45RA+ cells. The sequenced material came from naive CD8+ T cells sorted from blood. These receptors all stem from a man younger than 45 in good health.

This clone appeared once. The CDR3 DNA sequence: TGTGCCAGCAGCGCAGAGTTCGGCTATGGCTACACCTTC. Translation gives CASSAEFGYGYTF. V and J are TRBV9 and TRBJ1-2, with unresolved D. Germline V gives CDR1 SGDLS, CDR2 YYNGEE. V was trimmed by 3 bases and J by 4 bases, leaving 10 bases between them. CDR3 length equals 13 residues.

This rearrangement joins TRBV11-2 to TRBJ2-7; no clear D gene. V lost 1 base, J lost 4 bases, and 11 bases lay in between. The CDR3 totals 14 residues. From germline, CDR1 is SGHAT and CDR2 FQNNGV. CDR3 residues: CASSLGSTEYEQYF. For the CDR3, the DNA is TGTGCCAGCAGCTTAGGGTCTACTGAATACGAGCAGTACTTC.

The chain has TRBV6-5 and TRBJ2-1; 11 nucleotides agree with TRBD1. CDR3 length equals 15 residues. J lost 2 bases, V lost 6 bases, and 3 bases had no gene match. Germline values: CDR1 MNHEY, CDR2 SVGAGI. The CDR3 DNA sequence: TGTGCCAGCAGCAGGGACAGGGGGACCTACAATGAGCAGTTCTTC. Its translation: CASSRDRGTYNEQFF.

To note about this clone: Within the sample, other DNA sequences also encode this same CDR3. In nucleotides, the CDR3 is TGTGCCAGCAGCGTCGGGGGGGACACTGAAGCTTTCTTT. Translating it yields CASSVGGDTEAFF. This rearrangement joins TRBV9 to TRBJ1-1; D is perhaps TRBD1 (5 bases). This CDR3 spans 13 amino acids. Trimming removed 2 bases at V and 3 bases at J, with 8 bases between. Germline V gene sequence: CDR1 SGDLS, CDR2 YYNGEE.

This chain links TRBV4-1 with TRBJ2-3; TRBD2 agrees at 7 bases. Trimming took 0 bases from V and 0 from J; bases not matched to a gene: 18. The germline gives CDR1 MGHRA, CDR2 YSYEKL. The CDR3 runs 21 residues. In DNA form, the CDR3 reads TGCGCCAGCAGCCAAGAGGTCGGCCTAGCGGTCGTCCTCGACAGCACAGATACGCAGTATTTT. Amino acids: CASSQEVGLAVVLDSTDTQYF.

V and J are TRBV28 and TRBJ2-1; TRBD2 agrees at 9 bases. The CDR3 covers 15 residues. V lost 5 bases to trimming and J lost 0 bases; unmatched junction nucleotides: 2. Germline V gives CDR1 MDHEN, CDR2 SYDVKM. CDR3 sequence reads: CASSRTSVSYNEQFF. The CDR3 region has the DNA TGTGCCAGCAGTAGGACTAGCGTCTCCTACAATGAGCAGTTCTTC.

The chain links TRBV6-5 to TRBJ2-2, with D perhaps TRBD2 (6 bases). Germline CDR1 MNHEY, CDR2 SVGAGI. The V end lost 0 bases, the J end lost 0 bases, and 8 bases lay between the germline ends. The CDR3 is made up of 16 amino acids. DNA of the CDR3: TGTGCCAGCAGTTACTCGGGCGGGACGAACACCGGGGAGCTGTTTTTT. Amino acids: CASSYSGGTNTGELFF.

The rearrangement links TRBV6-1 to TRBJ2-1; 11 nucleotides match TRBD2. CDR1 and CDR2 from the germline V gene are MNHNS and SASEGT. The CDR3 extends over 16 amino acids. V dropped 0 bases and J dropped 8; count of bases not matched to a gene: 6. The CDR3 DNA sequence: TGTGCCAGCAGTGAAGCAGGAACTAGCGGGAGACATGAGCAGTTCTTC. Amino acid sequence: CASSEAGTSGRHEQFF.

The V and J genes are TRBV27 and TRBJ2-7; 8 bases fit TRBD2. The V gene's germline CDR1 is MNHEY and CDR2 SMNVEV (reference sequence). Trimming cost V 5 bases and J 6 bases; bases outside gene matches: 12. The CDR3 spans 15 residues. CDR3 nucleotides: TGTGCCAGCAGTAACGGACTAGCTACCCTAGGCGAGCAGTACTTC. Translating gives CASSNGLATLGEQYF.

The CDR3 DNA reads TGTGCCAGCAGTTTATTCAAACCCAGCAATCAGCCCCAGCATTTT. This encodes CASSLFKPSNQPQHF. The rearrangement joins TRBV27 to TRBJ1-5; D ambiguous. CDR3 length: 15 amino acids. V was pared by 1 base and J by 1 base, with 8 bases between. Germline V gene sequence: CDR1 MNHEY, CDR2 SMNVEV (reference sequence).

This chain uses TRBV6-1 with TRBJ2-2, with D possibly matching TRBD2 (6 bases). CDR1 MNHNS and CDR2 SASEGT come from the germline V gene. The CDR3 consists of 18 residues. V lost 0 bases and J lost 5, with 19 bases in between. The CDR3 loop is CASSEARTGGTLTGELFF. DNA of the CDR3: TGTGCCAGCAGTGAAGCGCGAACTGGGGGGACTTTGACCGGGGAGCTGTTTTTT.

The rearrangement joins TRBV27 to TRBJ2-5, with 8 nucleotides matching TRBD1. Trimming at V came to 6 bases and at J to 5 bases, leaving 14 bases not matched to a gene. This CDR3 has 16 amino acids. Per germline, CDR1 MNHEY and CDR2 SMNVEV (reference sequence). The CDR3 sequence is CASRLGTGPSLETQYF. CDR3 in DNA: TGTGCCAGCAGACTCGGGACAGGCCCCTCGCTGGAGACCCAGTACTTC.

Here the CDR3 reads CASSETATEAFF. In DNA form, the CDR3 reads TGTGCCAGCAGCGAGACAGCAACTGAAGCTTTCTTT. The chain carries TRBV7-9 and TRBJ1-1, with D possibly being TRBD1 (5 bases). This CDR3 has 12 residues. Germline V CDR1 and CDR2: SEHNR, FQNEAQ (reference sequence). V was shortened by 5 bases and J by 5 bases, with 9 bases between the two germline ends.

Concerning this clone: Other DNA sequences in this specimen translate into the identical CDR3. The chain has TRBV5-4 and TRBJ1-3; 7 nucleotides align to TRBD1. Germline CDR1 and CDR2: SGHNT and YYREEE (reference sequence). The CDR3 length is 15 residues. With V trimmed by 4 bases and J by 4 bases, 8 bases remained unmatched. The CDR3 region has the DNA TGTGCCAGCAGCCCGGGAACAGGGGTGGGAAACACCATATATTTT. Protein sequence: CASSPGTGVGNTIYF.

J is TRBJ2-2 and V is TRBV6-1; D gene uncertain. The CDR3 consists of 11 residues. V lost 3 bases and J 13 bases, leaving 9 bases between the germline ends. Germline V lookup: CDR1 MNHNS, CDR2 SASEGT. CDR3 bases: TGTGCCAGCAGTGACCTCCCTAGGCTGTTTTTT. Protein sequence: CASSDLPRLFF.

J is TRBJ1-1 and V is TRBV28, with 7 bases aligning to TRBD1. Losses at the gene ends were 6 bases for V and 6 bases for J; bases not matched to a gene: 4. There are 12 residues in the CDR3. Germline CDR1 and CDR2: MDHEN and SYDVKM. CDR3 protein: CASSDREPEAFF. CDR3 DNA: TGTGCCAGCAGCGACAGGGAACCTGAAGCTTTCTTT.

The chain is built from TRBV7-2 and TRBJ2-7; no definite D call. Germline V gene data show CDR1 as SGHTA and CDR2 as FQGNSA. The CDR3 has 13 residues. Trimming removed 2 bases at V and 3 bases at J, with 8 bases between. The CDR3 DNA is TGTGCCAGCAGCTTATGGGCTAACTACGAGCAGTACTTC. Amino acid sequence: CASSLWANYEQYF.

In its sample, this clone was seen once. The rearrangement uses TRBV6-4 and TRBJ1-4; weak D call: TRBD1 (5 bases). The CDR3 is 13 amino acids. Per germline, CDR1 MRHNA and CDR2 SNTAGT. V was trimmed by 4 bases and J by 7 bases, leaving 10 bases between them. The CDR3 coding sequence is TGTGCCAGCAGTGCTGGGGCGGGTGAAAAACTGTTTTTT. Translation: CASSAGAGEKLFF.

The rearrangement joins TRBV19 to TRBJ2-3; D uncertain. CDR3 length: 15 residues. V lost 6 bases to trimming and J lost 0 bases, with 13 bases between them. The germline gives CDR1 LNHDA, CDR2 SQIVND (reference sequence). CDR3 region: CASRTSDGSTDTQYF. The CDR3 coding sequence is TGTGCCAGTAGGACTTCTGATGGGAGCACAGATACGCAGTATTTT.

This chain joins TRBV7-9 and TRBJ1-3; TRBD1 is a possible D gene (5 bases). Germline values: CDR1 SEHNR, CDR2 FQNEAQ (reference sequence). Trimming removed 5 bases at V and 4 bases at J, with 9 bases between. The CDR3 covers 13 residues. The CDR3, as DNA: TGTGCCAGCAGCCAAGGGGTCGGAAACACCATATATTTT. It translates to CASSQGVGNTIYF.

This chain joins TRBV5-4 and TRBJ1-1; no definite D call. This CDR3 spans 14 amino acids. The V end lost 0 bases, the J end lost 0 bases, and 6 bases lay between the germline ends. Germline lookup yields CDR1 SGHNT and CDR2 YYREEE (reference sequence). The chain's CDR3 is CASSLGTVNTEAFF. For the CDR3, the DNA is TGTGCCAGCAGCTTGGGGACGGTGAACACTGAAGCTTTCTTT.

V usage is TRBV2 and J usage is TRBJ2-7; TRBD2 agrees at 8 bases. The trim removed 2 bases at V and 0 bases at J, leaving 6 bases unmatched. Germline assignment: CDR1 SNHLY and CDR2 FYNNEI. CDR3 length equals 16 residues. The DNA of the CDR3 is TGTGCCAGCAGTGAATTCGGGAGGGGACTCTCCTACGAGCAGTACTTC. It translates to CASSEFGRGLSYEQYF. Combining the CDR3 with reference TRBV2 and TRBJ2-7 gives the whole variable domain EPEVTQTPSHQVTQMGQEVILRCVPISNHLYFYWYRQILGQKVEFLVSFYNNEISEKSEIFDDQFSVERPDGSNFTLKIRSTKLEDSAMYFCASSEFGRGLSYEQYFGPGTRLTVT.

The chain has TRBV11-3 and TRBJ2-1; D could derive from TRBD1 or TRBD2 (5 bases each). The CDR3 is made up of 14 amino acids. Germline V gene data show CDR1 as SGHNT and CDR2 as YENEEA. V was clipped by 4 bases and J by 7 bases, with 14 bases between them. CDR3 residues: CASSSGTGRNEQFF. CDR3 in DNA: TGTGCCAGCAGCTCTGGTACGGGACGGAATGAGCAGTTCTTC. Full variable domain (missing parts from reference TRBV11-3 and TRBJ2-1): EAGVVQSPRYKIIEKKQPVAFWCNPISGHNTLYWYLQNLGQGPELLIRYENEEAVDDSQLPKDRFSAERLKGVDSTLKIQPAELGDSAVYLCASSSGTGRNEQFFGPGTRLTVL.

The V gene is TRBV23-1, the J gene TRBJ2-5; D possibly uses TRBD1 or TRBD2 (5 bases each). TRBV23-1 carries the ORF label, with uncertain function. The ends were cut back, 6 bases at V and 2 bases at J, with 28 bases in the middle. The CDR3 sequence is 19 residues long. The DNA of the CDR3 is TGCGCCAGCAGAATAAGATTGCAGGGAGACGTCCAAGGACAAGAGACCCAGTACTTC. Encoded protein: CASRIRLQGDVQGQETQYF.

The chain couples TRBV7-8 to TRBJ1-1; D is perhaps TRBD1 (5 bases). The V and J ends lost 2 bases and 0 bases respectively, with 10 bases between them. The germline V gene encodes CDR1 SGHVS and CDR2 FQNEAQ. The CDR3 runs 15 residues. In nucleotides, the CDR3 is TGTGCCAGCAGCTTATCATGGGGGGTGAACACTGAAGCTTTCTTT. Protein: CASSLSWGVNTEAFF.